A selection of T cell receptor beta chains follows, all from one sample in a study of blood T cell repertoires in COVID-19. The assay was immunoSEQ multiplex PCR, and TCRdb's table has in-frame clones only and misses some. Found here are 75,000 to 95,000 clones, approximately 79% of them singletons; the top ten hold roughly 4%. Sequenced material: peripheral blood. These receptors all come from a man in his sixties or seventies with COVID-19, enrolled during active disease. The CDR3 runs from the conserved cysteine through the conserved F or W. The D gene is left open where the match is weak. Size is omitted from some rows. Given values are once, few, many or a class for expanded clones.

CDR3 length | J gene | V gene | clone size | D gene | CDR3 protein | CDR3 DNA
13 | TRBJ2-7 | TRBV6-1 | - | - | CASSELATVEQYF | TGTGCCAGCAGTGAATTGGCGACAGTCGAGCAGTACTTC
14 | TRBJ2-3 | TRBV19 | - | - | CASTSSWGLDTQYF | TGTGCCAGTACCTCATCCTGGGGCTTGGATACGCAGTATTTT
15 | TRBJ2-6 | TRBV29-1 | - | - | CSVEGQSSGANVLTF | TGCAGCGTTGAAGGACAGTCTTCTGGGGCCAACGTCCTGACTTTC
15 | TRBJ2-5 | TRBV5-4 | - | TRBD2 | CASSRAGTRGETQYF | TGTGCCAGCAGCCGTGCCGGGACTAGGGGAGAGACCCAGTACTTC
11 | TRBJ2-7 | TRBV7-8 | - | - | CASSSGWEQYF | TGTGCCAGCAGCTCCGGTTGGGAGCAGTACTTC
13 | TRBJ1-1 | TRBV3-1/TRBV3-2 | - | - | CASSYGGDTEAFF | TGTGCCAGCAGCTATGGGGGCGACACTGAAGCTTTCTTT
15 | TRBJ1-1 | TRBV21-1 | - | - | CASSSRQILNTEAFF | TGTGCCAGCAGCTCTCGACAGATATTGAACACTGAAGCTTTCTTT
15 | TRBJ2-7 | TRBV5-4 | - | - | CASSPQLESPYEQYF | TGTGCCAGCAGCCCCCAGCTGGAGTCTCCCTACGAGCAGTACTTC
14 | TRBJ2-1 | TRBV15 | - | TRBD2 | CATSLDQRELGQFF | TGTGCCACCAGCCTGGATCAGCGGGAGCTAGGGCAGTTCTTC
13 | TRBJ2-7 | TRBV5-1 | - | TRBD1 | CASSGQGSYEQYF | TGCGCCTCTTCGGGACAGGGGTCGTACGAGCAGTACTTC
16 | TRBJ2-1 | TRBV6-2/TRBV6-3 | - | TRBD2 | CASSFLRGGWDNEQFF | TGTGCCAGCAGTTTCTTACGGGGGGGATGGGACAATGAGCAGTTCTTC
14 | TRBJ1-2 | TRBV5-1 | - | - | CASSFQQGNYGYTF | TGCGCCAGCAGCTTTCAACAGGGAAACTATGGCTACACCTTC
14 | TRBJ1-5 | TRBV27 | - | - | CASSLRSGSQPQHF | TGTGCCAGCAGTTTAAGGTCGGGGTCACAGCCCCAGCATTTT
13 | TRBJ1-1 | TRBV11-2 | - | - | CASSLQGRAEAFF | TGTGCCAGCAGCTTACAGGGAAGGGCTGAAGCTTTCTTT
16 | TRBJ2-2 | TRBV5-4 | - | TRBD2 | CASSLGLAGDTGELFF | TGTGCCAGCAGCTTAGGACTAGCGGGGGACACCGGGGAGCTGTTTTTT
18 | TRBJ1-3 | TRBV27 | - | TRBD1 | CASSLGFGTEASGNTIYF | TGTGCCAGCAGCCTGGGCTTCGGGACAGAGGCCTCTGGAAACACCATATATTTT
12 | TRBJ2-1 | TRBV24-1 | - | - | CATSASGVEQFF | TGTGCCACCAGTGCCTCGGGAGTTGAGCAGTTCTTC
16 | TRBJ2-5 | TRBV7-7 | few | - | CASSAGRLLREETQYF | TGTGCTAGCAGCGCGGGCCGGCTTTTGAGGGAAGAGACCCAGTACTTC
15 | TRBJ2-5 | TRBV9 | - | TRBD2 | CASSISPSGMETQYF | TGTGCCAGCAGCATATCCCCCAGCGGGATGGAGACCCAGTACTTC
13 | TRBJ2-7 | TRBV29-1 | - | TRBD2 | CSVGSGRAYEQYF | TGCAGCGTTGGTAGCGGGAGGGCCTACGAGCAGTACTTC
16 | TRBJ2-5 | TRBV5-1 | - | TRBD2 | CASSLVASGIGETQYF | TGCGCCAGCAGCTTGGTGGCTAGCGGGATTGGAGAGACCCAGTACTTC
15 | TRBJ1-1 | TRBV7-9 | few | - | CASSVWDRRDTEAFF | TGTGCCAGCAGCGTATGGGACCGGAGGGACACTGAAGCTTTCTTT
14 | TRBJ2-7 | TRBV5-4 | - | TRBD2 | CASTPGGSSYEQYF | TGTGCCAGCACCCCGGGGGGGTCCTCCTACGAGCAGTACTTC
15 | TRBJ1-6 | TRBV5-1 | - | TRBD1 | CASSFRDRDNSPLHF | TGCGCCAGCAGCTTCCGGGACAGAGATAATTCACCCCTCCACTTT
12 | TRBJ1-4 | TRBV18 | - | - | CASSPETEELFF | TGTGCCAGCTCACCGGAGACAGAAGAACTGTTTTTT
11 | TRBJ1-2 | TRBV28 | many | - | CASNAGRGYTF | TGTGCCAGCAATGCGGGTCGGGGCTACACCTTC
13 | TRBJ1-5 | TRBV28 | - | TRBD1 | CASRGQVRQPQHF | TGTGCCAGCCGTGGACAGGTCCGGCAGCCCCAGCATTTT
12 | TRBJ2-3 | TRBV11-2 | - | - | CASTGFTDTQYF | TGTGCCAGTACAGGGTTCACAGATACGCAGTATTTT
14 | TRBJ1-3 | TRBV19 | - | - | CASRPQGLGNTIYF | TGTGCCAGTAGGCCACAGGGTCTGGGAAACACCATATATTTT
14 | TRBJ1-5 | TRBV30 | - | TRBD1 | CAWRAQGASQPQHF | TGTGCCTGGAGGGCACAGGGGGCAAGTCAGCCCCAGCATTTT